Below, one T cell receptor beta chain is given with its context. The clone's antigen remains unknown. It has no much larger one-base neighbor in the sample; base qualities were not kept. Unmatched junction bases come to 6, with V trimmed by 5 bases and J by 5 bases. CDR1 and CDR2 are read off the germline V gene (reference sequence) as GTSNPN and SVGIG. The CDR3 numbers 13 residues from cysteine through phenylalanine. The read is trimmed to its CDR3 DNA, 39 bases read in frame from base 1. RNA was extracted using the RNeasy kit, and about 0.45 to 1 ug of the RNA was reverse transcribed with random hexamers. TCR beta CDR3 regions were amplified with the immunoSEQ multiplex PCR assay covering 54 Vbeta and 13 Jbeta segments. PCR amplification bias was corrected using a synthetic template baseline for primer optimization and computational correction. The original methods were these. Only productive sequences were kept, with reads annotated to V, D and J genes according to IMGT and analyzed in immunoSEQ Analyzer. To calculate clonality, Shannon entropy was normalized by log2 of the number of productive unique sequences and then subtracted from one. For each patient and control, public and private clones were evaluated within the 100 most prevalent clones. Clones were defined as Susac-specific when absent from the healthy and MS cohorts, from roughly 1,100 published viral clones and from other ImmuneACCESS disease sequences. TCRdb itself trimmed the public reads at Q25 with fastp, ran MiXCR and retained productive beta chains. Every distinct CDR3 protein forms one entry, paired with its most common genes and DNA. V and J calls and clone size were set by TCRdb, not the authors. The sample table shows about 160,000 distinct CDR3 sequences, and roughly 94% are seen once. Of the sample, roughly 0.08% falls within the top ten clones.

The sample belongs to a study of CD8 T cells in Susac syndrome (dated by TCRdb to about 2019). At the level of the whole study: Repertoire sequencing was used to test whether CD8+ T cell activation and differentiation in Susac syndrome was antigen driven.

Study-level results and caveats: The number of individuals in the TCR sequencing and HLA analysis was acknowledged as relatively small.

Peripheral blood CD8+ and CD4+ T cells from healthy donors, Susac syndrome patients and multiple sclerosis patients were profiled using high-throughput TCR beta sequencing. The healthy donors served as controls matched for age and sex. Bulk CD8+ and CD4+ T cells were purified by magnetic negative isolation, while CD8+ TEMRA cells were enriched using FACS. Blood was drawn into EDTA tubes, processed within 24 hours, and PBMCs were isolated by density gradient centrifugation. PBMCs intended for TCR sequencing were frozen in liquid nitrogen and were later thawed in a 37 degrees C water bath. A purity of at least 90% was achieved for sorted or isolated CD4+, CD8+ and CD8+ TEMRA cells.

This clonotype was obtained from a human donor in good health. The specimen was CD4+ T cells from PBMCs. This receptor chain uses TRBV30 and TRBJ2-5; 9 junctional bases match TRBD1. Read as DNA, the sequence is TGTGCCTGGGGGGACAGGGTGGTCGAGACCCAGTACTTC. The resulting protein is CAWGDRVVETQYF. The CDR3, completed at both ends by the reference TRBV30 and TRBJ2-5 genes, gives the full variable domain SQTIHQWPATLVQPVGSPLSLECTVEGTSNPNLYWYRQAAGRGLQLLFYSVGIGQISSEVPQNLSASRPQDRQFILSSKKLLLSDSGFYLCAWGDRVVETQYFGPGTRLLVL.